This T cell receptor beta chain stems from a study of T cells in localized non-small cell lung cancer (dated by TCRdb to the early 2020s). About the full investigation: The study examined T cell repertoires in a few hundred patients with early-stage NSCLC and compared tumors with uninvolved tumor-adjacent lungs. Of the NSCLC patients, 129 were male and approximately 110 were female, and the mean age was approximately 66 years. The cohort comprised some 220 treatment-naïve NSCLC patients with resected, localized lung tumors.

Concerning this clone: Its antigen target is currently unknown. No base qualities exist here, and no much larger clone lies one base off it.

Overall study outcomes, separate from this receptor: Uninvolved tumor-adjacent lung showed the highest T cell clonality, higher than tumor, which suggests more focused antigenic responses in the adjacent lung. Because the study design was exploratory, TCR variables were selected using unadjusted p-values without false-discovery rate correction. Because multi-region sequencing of the tumors was not done, intratumor heterogeneity could not be ruled out. Higher blood T cell density associated with longer overall survival, while higher adjacent-lung clonality associated with shorter survival. A median of around 60 of the top 100 tumor clones turned up in the paired uninvolved adjacent lung, and 25 to 30 of those clones also ranked among the top 100 of that same adjacent lung.

TCR beta CDR3 regions were sequenced from DNA using the immunoSEQ Assay. The study's processing was this. T cell density was computed as TCR beta template counts normalized to usable DNA estimated by amplifying housekeeping genes. Richness was estimated with the preseqR package, extrapolating to 400,000 templates for PBMC samples and 120,000 templates for tissue samples. Clonality was defined by subtracting Pielou's evenness from one. Tissue-enriched TCRs were identified through differential abundance testing performed on productive amino-acid clonotypes, with a minimum total count of 5 and an alpha of 0.1. The Jaccard Index and the Morisita Overlap Index were used to measure repertoire overlap between compartments. GLIPH grouped TCR beta CDR3s together with public tetramer-defined viral CDR3s, and a viral motif had to include at least three viral sequences and show V-gene enrichment. In its TCRdb copy, this immuneACCESS table keeps in-frame sequences only and misses some clones. Where compared with another copy, unresolved V genes explain less than half of these, and the others have no known cause. That table supplies the V and J calls and clone size; D and trimming were determined from the DNA. This sample lists about 70,000 clones; 86% were detected once. Of the sample, just over 20% falls within the top ten clones.

At diagnosis, peripheral blood, uninvolved tumor-adjacent lung and tumor were collected and stored as a combination of fresh-frozen and FFPE material. Blood samples were analyzed as peripheral blood mononuclear cells for TCR repertoire profiling. CDR1 and CDR2 (LNHDA, SQIVND) derive from the germline V gene (reference sequence). From the cysteine through the phenylalanine, the CDR3 covers 15 amino acids. Only CDR3 DNA is held: 45 bases, read in frame from base 1. Trimming takes 3 bases from V and 1 base from J, and the germline ends sit 12 bases apart. The clonotype originates from a male donor at least 60 years old with stage III squamous cell lung carcinoma. The source was peripheral blood, collected before any cancer treatment. The chain couples TRBV19 to TRBJ1-2; the D gene is unclear. The bases read TGTGCCAGTAGTATCCCAGGAATAAATAACTATGGCTACACCTTC. Its product reads: CASSIPGINNYGYTF.